This passage covers 14 T cell receptor beta chains from one sample sequenced in a study of T cells in localized non-small cell lung cancer. Here immunoSEQ multiplex PCR was the method, and the copy in TCRdb shows in-frame clones only, minus some. The sample records 50,000 to 70,000 clones, approximately 91% being singletons. Sequencing was performed on peripheral blood, taken before any cancer treatment. The receptors originated from a man aged 35 to 69 with stage I lung adenocarcinoma.

The V and J genes are TRBV5-6 and TRBJ2-7; TRBD1 might be the D (7 bases). Looked up from germline, CDR1 is SGHDT and CDR2 is YYEEEE. The CDR3 is made up of 17 amino acids. Trimming cost V 0 bases and J 2 bases, with 18 bases left between them. The CDR3: CASSLGQGLDNAYEQYF. The CDR3, as DNA: TGTGCCAGCAGCTTGGGACAGGGACTCGACAACGCCTACGAGCAGTACTTC.

The V gene is TRBV14, the J gene TRBJ1-1; D unclear. V lost 1 base, J lost 10 bases, and 13 bases lay in between. The CDR3 runs to 13 residues. Germline V gene sequence: CDR1 SGHDN, CDR2 FVKESK. The CDR3 loop reads CASSQVQPLGAFF. The DNA for the CDR3 is TGTGCCAGCAGCCAAGTGCAACCCTTGGGAGCTTTCTTT.

This clone has just one count. The J gene is TRBJ1-5, the V gene TRBV15, with TRBD1 as a possible D gene (6 bases). The V gene lost 5 bases and the J gene lost 7 bases, with 15 bases spanning the gap. The CDR3 sequence is 14 residues long. Germline V gives CDR1 LNHNV, CDR2 YYDKDF (reference sequence). The DNA for the CDR3 is TGTGCCACCAGCCCCGACAGGATTGGGCAGCCCCAGCATTTT. Protein sequence: CATSPDRIGQPQHF.

The rearrangement joins TRBV7-3 to TRBJ2-1; 9 bases are a match to TRBD2. Germline trimming cut 8 bases from V and 9 bases from J; bases unmatched to any gene: 11. The CDR3 spans 14 residues. Germline assignment: CDR1 SGHTA and CDR2 FQGTGA. CDR3 in DNA: TGTGCCAGCGCGACTAGCGGAGGAAGGGGTGAGCAGTTCTTC. The encoded protein is CASATSGGRGEQFF.

CDR3: CASSSTGRGPHYGYTF. In nucleotides, the CDR3 is TGCGCCAGCAGCTCGACTGGCAGGGGGCCCCACTATGGCTACACCTTC. This sequence joins TRBV5-1 and TRBJ1-2; 8 bases are shared with TRBD1. There are 16 residues in the CDR3. The V segment lost 3 bases and the J segment 3 bases; nucleotides outside the gene matches: 10. Germline V CDR1 and CDR2: SGHRS, YFSETQ.

V gene TRBV30 combines with J gene TRBJ2-7; D uncertain. Germline loops: CDR1 GTSNPN, CDR2 SVGIG (reference sequence). Trimming cost V 5 bases and J 2 bases, with 7 bases left between them. This CDR3 comprises 11 residues. The CDR3 DNA sequence: TGTGCCTGGGGTGGGGCCTACGAGCAGTACTTC. As protein: CAWGGAYEQYF.

The genes are TRBV19 and TRBJ1-5; TRBD1 matches at 8 bases. There are 14 residues in the CDR3. Germline CDR1 and CDR2: LNHDA and SQIVND (reference sequence). V was clipped by 6 bases and J by 5 bases; unmatched bases: 6. Here the CDR3 DNA reads TGTGCCAGTAGCTTCGGCAGGGGGCATCAGCCCCAGCATTTT. Residues: CASSFGRGHQPQHF.

This chain links TRBV15 with TRBJ1-1; maybe TRBD1 (5 bases). The V gene's germline CDR1 is LNHNV and CDR2 YYDKDF (reference sequence). The CDR3 spans 15 residues. Trimming stripped 7 bases from V and 7 bases from J, with 22 bases between. CDR3 DNA: TGTGCCACCACCCCCTTTTCTTCAGGGTTTGGTGAAGCTTTCTTT. It yields the protein CATTPFSSGFGEAFF.

The chain uses TRBV5-4 and TRBJ2-3, with 7 bases identical to TRBD1. V lost 3 bases, J lost 4 bases, and 5 bases stayed unmatched. The CDR3 spans 14 residues. Looked up from germline, CDR1 is SGHNT and CDR2 is YYREEE (reference sequence). The CDR3 loop reads CASSSDRASDTQYF. In DNA form, the CDR3 reads TGTGCCAGCAGCTCCGACAGGGCTTCAGATACGCAGTATTTT.

This sequence joins TRBV7-6 and TRBJ2-5, with D perhaps being TRBD1 or TRBD2 (6 bases each). V dropped 1 base and J dropped 6 bases, with 18 bases sitting between them. Germline values: CDR1 SGHVS, CDR2 FNYEAQ. The CDR3 covers 16 residues. CDR3 residues: CASSLESSGGGKTQYF. As DNA, the CDR3 is TGTGCCAGCAGCTTAGAATCGAGCGGAGGGGGAAAGACCCAGTACTTC.

The chain uses TRBV11-2 and TRBJ2-1; D is uncertain. CDR3 length: 14 amino acids. Germline CDR1 SGHAT, CDR2 FQNNGV. Trimming cost V 2 bases and J 5 bases, with 10 bases left between them. CDR3 protein: CASSLTGTDNEQFF. The CDR3 DNA follows: TGTGCCAGCAGCTTAACGGGTACAGACAATGAGCAGTTCTTC. Variable domain in full (rest from reference TRBV11-2 and TRBJ2-1): EAGVAQSPRYKIIEKRQSVAFWCNPISGHATLYWYQQILGQGPKLLIQFQNNGVVDDSQLPKDRFSAERLKGVDSTLKIQPAKLEDSAVYLCASSLTGTDNEQFFGPGTRLTVL.

In regard to this clone: An end of the junction does not agree with germline; a read error may underlie this. This chain connects TRBV11-3 to TRBJ2-7, with D tentatively TRBD2 (5 bases). There are 16 residues in the CDR3. Germline-derived CDR1 and CDR2 are SGHNT and YENEEA. The CDR3 coding sequence is TGTGCCAGCAGCTTAGGACCCCCGATGGACTCCCACGAGCAGTACTTC. Its translation is CASSLGPPMDSHEQYF.

The rearrangement links TRBV19 to TRBJ2-7, with 7 bases that match TRBD1. The J segment lost 2 bases and the V segment lost 7 bases, leaving 8 bases of the junction unmatched. CDR3 length: 14 residues. Germline CDR1 reads LNHDA; CDR2 reads SQIVND (reference sequence). The CDR3 loop is CASTLGQGAYEQYF. The DNA of the CDR3 is TGTGCCAGTACCCTCGGGCAGGGGGCCTACGAGCAGTACTTC.

The V gene is TRBV7-3, the J gene TRBJ2-2; TRBD1 agrees at 9 bases. V was clipped by 1 base and J by 5 bases; unmatched bases: 5. Per germline, CDR1 SGHTA and CDR2 FQGTGA. This CDR3 contains 16 residues. The chain's CDR3 is CASSLKQGAKTGELFF. Here the CDR3 DNA reads TGTGCCAGCAGCTTAAAACAGGGGGCTAAAACCGGGGAGCTGTTTTTT.